This paragraph covers one T cell receptor beta chain sequence. This record comes from a study of blood T cell repertoires in COVID-19. The CDR3 loop spans 15 amino acids. CDR1 is LNHNV and CDR2 is YYDKDF in the germline V gene (reference sequence). The V gene lost 6 bases and the J gene lost 2 bases, with 13 bases spanning the gap. Assay used: immunoSEQ multiplex PCR; TCRdb lists only in-frame clones, some missing. The data contain tens of thousands of clones, around nine tenths of them singletons. The rearrangement links TRBV15 to TRBJ2-2; D is unclear. Sequencing was done on a sample of peripheral blood. The sequence derives from a man in his sixties with COVID-19, enrolled during active disease. The CDR3, as DNA: TGTGCCACCAGTCCCTCTGAGTTTAACACCGGGGAGCTGTTTTTT. Residues: CATSPSEFNTGELFF. The complete variable domain, with remaining parts taken from reference TRBV15 and TRBJ2-2, reads DAMVIQNPRYQVTQFGKPVTLSCSQTLNHNVMYWYQQKSSQAPKLLFHYYDKDFNNEADTPDNFQSRRPNTSFCFLDIRSPGLGDTAMYLCATSPSEFNTGELFFGEGSRLTVL.